Listed below are T cell receptor beta chains from one sample, sequenced in a study of shared clonotypes between healthy human individuals. Here immunoSEQ multiplex PCR was the method, and the copy in TCRdb shows in-frame clones only, minus some. The sample includes hundreds of thousands of clones, 95% to 97% seen only once; the top ten take around 0.3%. Sequenced sample: memory CD8+ T cells sorted from blood. These receptors all come from a man in his thirties or forties in good health. CDR3s include the opening cysteine and the closing phenylalanine or tryptophan. Clone size is shown for a subset of rows, as once, few, many or a class of expanded clone.

V: TRBV10-3
size: -
CDR3: CAISDPTVNYGYTF

V: TRBV7-2
size: -
CDR3: CASRPRDYLRGEQFF

V: TRBV6-1
size: -
CDR3: CATRQGYSNQPQHF

V: TRBV28
size: -
CDR3: CASHRVLPTSGELFF

V: TRBV11-3
size: -
CDR3: CASSRQGNNEQFF

V: TRBV9
size: once
CDR3: CASSVLGGTSTDTQYF

V: TRBV6-6
size: -
CDR3: CASSLGASGRAYEQYF

V: TRBV6-1
size: -
CDR3: CASSVDRGWGTQYF

V: TRBV5-1
size: once
CDR3: CASSHETDTQYF

V: TRBV2
size: -
CDR3: CASRALAGVLYEQYF

V: TRBV7-2
size: -
CDR3: CASSLELASTDTQYF

V: TRBV5-6
size: -
CDR3: CASSFSGTKETQYF

V: TRBV19
size: -
CDR3: CASSISGWANEKLFF

V: TRBV7-3
size: -
CDR3: CASSFPRPNQPQHF

V: TRBV7-9
size: few
CDR3: CASSLSARNYEQYF

V: TRBV27
size: -
CDR3: CASSSSLPGVPYNEQFF

V: TRBV19
size: -
CDR3: CASSSGRVTDTQYF

V: TRBV19
size: once
CDR3: CASSRGQRLGYTF

V: TRBV14
size: -
CDR3: CASSQDVGTQYF

V: TRBV6-1
size: -
CDR3: CASRRGSLMNTEAFF

V: TRBV12-1
size: -
CDR3: CASSFLPSGRPYNEQFF

V: TRBV20-1
size: -
CDR3: CSASLVETQYF

V: TRBV2
size: -
CDR3: CASGQGTYEQYF

V: TRBV7-6
size: -
CDR3: CASSFPPGQGNGELFF